This T cell receptor beta chain appears in the sequencing data of a study of cytomegalovirus exposure and HLA in healthy donors (dated by TCRdb to the late 2010s). Regarding the study in general: In an earlier analysis of 550 to 750 of the donors, 250 to 350 Gb of sequence data and 90 million to 130 million unique TCR beta sequences from about 179 million T cells were reported. Around 330 gigabases of sequencing data and 75 million to 85 million unique TCR sequences made up an early release that covered nearly 650 HLA-typed donors. Among the roughly 390 genotyped donors, roughly 80% belonged to the genetic ancestry cluster associated with self-reported Caucasian donors. The study aimed to test whether cataloging public T cell receptors could reveal signatures of past pathogen exposure. The study used immunosequencing to profile the T cell repertoires of 600 to 850 subjects and linked those repertoires to cytomegalovirus serostatus. Along with the approximately 700-subject first cohort, a separate validation cohort of over a hundred different subjects was used. High-throughput TCR immunosequencing, statistical association of individual TCRs with disease status, and machine learning were combined to predict cytomegalovirus infection status. To study patterns of TCR occurrence, a later analysis re-analyzed previously published TCR beta repertoires from hundreds of donors and added high-resolution HLA genotyping. In the later analysis, no new phenotypic data were used to find candidate immune exposures; instead, reliance was placed on TCR beta sequences and their occurrence across donors. To decide whether each TCR beta V gene segment behaved as functional or pseudogenic, an earlier analysis of over 500 of the donors relied on high-throughput TCR beta sequencing. Alongside the repertoire data, information on donor age, sex, ethnicity and CMV serostatus was compiled. In a later genetic analysis, genome-wide SNP genotypes for about 65% of the roughly 670 donors were used, and that subset was treated as a discovery cohort. All discovery cohort repertoires had been generated on a single sequencing platform. HLA typing included class I and class II loci at four-digit resolution. Typing coverage differed by locus: A, B, C, DRB1 and DQB1 were typed in roughly 620-640 donors, DQA1 in about 510, DPA1 in around 580, and DPB1 in 472. Roughly 5 DR-DQ haplotypes were treated as single units for association and clustering because of strong linkage in the cohort. Across some 400 genotyped donors of the cohort, an average of roughly 200,000 unique TCR beta nucleotide sequences per donor were sequenced, and around 20% of those sequences were non-productive. Summary of the overall study and its limitations: CMV serostatus was the only immune exposure information available for the cohort. V-gene and J-gene trimming of TCR beta chains was associated with a missense DCLRE1C variant in a later genetic analysis, and the association was replicated in an independent cohort. A later analysis reported that several top co-occurrence clusters appeared linked to parvovirus B19, influenza, CMV and Epstein-Barr virus. Sequencing depth was assumed to be roughly uniform across donors in the presence/absence analyses, though that assumption may not hold. A later genetic analysis reported fewer N-insertions in productive TCRs among donors in an Asian-associated ancestry cluster than the approximately 670-donor mean. A later analysis found that most CMV-associated TCR beta chains appeared HLA-restricted, with HLA associations seemingly driven largely by CMV exposure. The earlier analysis of about 600 of the donors excluded around 17 rarely observed V segments, including chromosome 9 orphons, because counts were too low. In both the original and validation cohorts, the classifier was reported to diagnose cytomegalovirus status with high specificity and sensitivity. A later analysis found that TCR association rates varied across HLA loci, with DRB1 alleles showing the most associated TCRs and HLA-C alleles the fewest. A cluster of highly shared sequence variants was judged likely to represent a technical artifact of the sequencing pipeline. The study gave a list of some 150 TCR beta chains associated with cytomegalovirus. In a later analysis, HLA-associated TCR beta chains were found to be more clonally expanded and to have lower generation probabilities than equally common non-associated chains. An earlier analysis of several hundred of the donors showed that most TCR beta V segments appeared in productive rearrangements either about 90% or about 30% of the time, which broadly matched IMGT annotations. Correlated functional status among segregating V segments might reflect linkage disequilibrium, but an unknown experimental factor could not be ruled out. HLA typing was unavailable for some donors at each locus, so association tests used only the typed subset. Across donors, most TCR sequences were observed very rarely, whereas some public TCRs were present in many individuals. Specific HLA alleles were associated with 16,951 TCR beta sequences at a false discovery rate of 0.05 in a later analysis. A further reported finding was that TCR beta sequences accurately predicted the HLA-A and HLA-B alleles for most subjects in the first cohort. In this cohort, only TCR beta chains were sequenced, and detectable features were limited by the absence of alpha or paired-chain data. The authors suggested that the approach could potentially be extended to other disease states and immunological phenotypes. A few of the identified cytomegalovirus-associated TCR beta chains were confirmed in vitro to be specific for cytomegalovirus antigens. When HLA alleles, especially DR and DQ, strongly co-occurred, TCR associations were difficult to assign to individual alleles.

The cohort comprised more than 550 healthy bone marrow donors. At the time of sampling, every cohort member was nominally healthy, though immune exposures that went unrecorded were likely present. The donor tested CMV seropositive, placing the donor among the approximately 290 seropositive members of the cohort. A peripheral blood sample was collected from each donor, and TCR beta sequencing was performed on peripheral blood mononuclear cells. Genomic DNA was extracted from the blood cell samples with the Qiagen DNeasy Blood Extraction Kit. The library was generated by the immunoSEQ multiplex PCR assay. For the multiplex PCR, a mixture combining 60 forward primers for TCR Vbeta segments and 13 reverse primers for TCR Jbeta segments was used. A multiplex PCR assay on genomic DNA amplified the CDR3 region of rearranged TCR beta genes. On the Illumina HiSeq System, the amplified TCR beta libraries were sequenced as 87-base-pair reads. The paper's processing steps were these. A later analysis tallied roughly 76 million unique TCR beta chains across the 600 to 700 repertoires, and 10 million to 11 million of those chains were shared by two or more donors. A nearest-neighbor algorithm error-corrected the raw reads and collapsed the reads into unique sequences, merging closely related sequences to remove PCR and sequencing errors. V, D and J gene segments were assigned by aligning CDR3 sequences to IMGT reference sequences. For a sequence to be retained, a match of at least six nucleotides to both a V gene segment and a J gene segment was required. A rearrangement was called productive if the CDR3 had no stop codons and remained in frame with V and J, and every other rearrangement was called non-productive. Following IMGT convention, CDR3 was defined as the stretch from the second conserved V-encoded cysteine to the conserved J-encoded phenylalanine. The earlier analysis of fewer than 750 of the donors excluded sequences that lacked an unambiguous match to a single V gene segment. In an earlier analysis of about 590 of the donors, a V segment was called functional when productive rearrangements were above 56.7%, and segregating when the standard deviation between donors exceeded 5%. A statistical classification framework was built to diagnose cytomegalovirus status from the catalog of TCR beta chain sequences. In a later analysis, TCR nucleotide sequences were compared against IMGT/GENE-DB human TR gene sequences so that V and J genes could be assigned. A later analysis assigned CDR3 sequences and most-parsimonious VDJ recombination scenarios with the TCRdist pipeline. In a later analysis, every TCR beta chain was defined by the combination of its CDR3 amino acid sequence and its V-gene family, and reads without a unique V-gene family were dropped. In a later analysis, approximately 640 highly shared, low-generation-probability nucleotide sequences were removed to address suspected cross-contamination and a sequencing artifact. In a later analysis, a clonal expansion index was calculated for each public chain from normalized within-repertoire ranks of inferred template counts. Generation probabilities in a later analysis came from a VDJ recombination model fitted to out-of-frame rearrangements, and those results were checked against IGoR. In a later analysis, TCR-TCR, TCR-HLA and TCR-CMV co-occurrence was scored with hypergeometric tests, and a repertoire-size bias correction was applied to TCR pairs. False discovery rates were estimated in a later analysis by permuting HLA or CMV assignments 20 times. A later analysis grouped co-occurring TCRs with DBSCAN, adding TCRdist sequence similarity when clustering within HLA-allele-positive subsets. For co-occurrence clustering, repertoires with fewer than 30,000 or more than 120,000 public chains were excluded, along with 5 or 6 repertoires with anomalous nucleotide sharing. TCRdb stores this immuneACCESS table with in-frame sequences only. Part of the clones is absent; in the studies checked, under half of the shortfall reflects unresolved V genes, and no reason is known for the rest. That table supplies the V and J calls and clone size; D and trimming were determined from the DNA. This sample lists approximately 75,000 clones; around 84% were detected once. Clones ranked in the top ten supply under 20% of the sample.

Concerning this clone: This clone's antigen is unknown. The record has no base qualities; no much larger clone is one base away.

The sample was PBMCs. The clonotype was recovered from a man in his sixties or seventies in good health and CMV-seropositive.

The CDR3 amino acid sequence is: CASSLVERGLYNEQFF. The DNA reads as follows: TGCGCCAGCAGCTTGGTCGAGCGGGGGCTCTACAATGAGCAGTTCTTC. The rearranged chain carries TRBV5-1 and TRBJ2-1, with TRBD2 matching 8 junction bases. Counted from cysteine to phenylalanine, this CDR3 has 16 amino acids. The retained sequence is limited to the CDR3, 48 bases, with the frame set at the first base. Unmatched junction bases come to 5, with V trimmed by 0 bases and J by 3 bases. From a lookup of the germline V gene, CDR1 and CDR2 are SGHRS and YFSETQ.